The clone carrying this T cell receptor (beta chain) was seen a single time. A read error may explain this, as a much larger clone is one base away. One entry per CDR3 protein, called by TCRdb with MiXCR from the 5' RACE reads. The table records about 180,000 distinct CDR3 sequences, approximately 6.2% of them present only once. The data stem from a study of T cells after yellow fever vaccination. Across the study: Some fractions had low cell numbers, and these were prepared with SMART-Seq v4 Ultra Low Input.

Trimming removed 0 bases from V and 11 bases from J, with 11 bases in between. This CDR3 contains 13 residues. The TCR sequence derives from a man in his late teens or twenties who received the YFV17D yellow fever vaccine. The sample consisted of CD4+ T cells sorted from PBMCs, taken on the day of the first yellow fever vaccination. The chain combines TRBV23-1 with TRBJ2-1; D possibly corresponds to TRBD2 (5 bases). TRBV23-1 is an ORF; its function is uncertain. DNA of the CDR3: TGCGCCAGCAGTCAATCGTACAGCGGAAAGCAGTTCTTC. Amino acid sequence: CASSQSYSGKQFF.